The 22 T cell receptor beta chains below all came from one sample that was sequenced in a study of T-cell memory formation after mild COVID-19 (dated by TCRdb to 2020 to 2022). The library came from 5' RACE. Sequencing instrument: Illumina NovaSeq 6000. TCRdb's own reprocessing of the public reads used fastp at Q25 and MiXCR and kept productive beta chains. Entries are consolidated by CDR3 protein sequence, retaining the most common genes and DNA. The sample table holds roughly 190,000 distinct CDR3 sequences, of which around 25% were seen once. The ten largest clonotypes hold about an eighth of the sample. The sequenced sample was PBMCs or a T cell subset sorted from them (not recorded which). Receptors originate from an adult woman who had mild COVID-19 (a few samples of this study predate the infection). The sample titles of this study are shuffled in the database, so cell type and time point are left out; the donor was told from shared clones.

The genes are TRBV30 and TRBJ1-6; 9 bases agree with TRBD1. In germline, CDR1 is GTSNPN, CDR2 SVGIG (reference sequence). The CDR3 consists of 16 residues. Germline trimming cut 3 bases from V and 10 bases from J; bases unmatched to any gene: 13. CDR3 sequence reads: CAWSGGSGTGPSPLHF. CDR3 DNA sequence: TGTGCCTGGAGCGGAGGCTCCGGGACAGGGCCCTCACCCCTCCACTTT.

V usage is TRBV5-5 and J usage is TRBJ1-5, with no clear D. The V gene's germline CDR1 is SGHKS and CDR2 YYEKEE (reference sequence). The CDR3 has 17 residues. V lost 1 base, J lost 0 bases, and 14 bases lay in between. This CDR3 is CASSLLPSTYSNQPQHF. The CDR3 nucleotides are TGTGCCAGCAGCTTGCTTCCCAGTACCTATAGCAATCAGCCCCAGCATTTT. The complete variable domain, with remaining parts taken from reference TRBV5-5 and TRBJ1-5, reads DAGVTQSPTHLIKTRGQQVTLRCSPISGHKSVSWYQQVLGQGPQFIFQYYEKEERGRGNFPDRFSARQFPNYSSELNVNALLLGDSALYLCASSLLPSTYSNQPQHFGDGTRLSIL.

This chain links TRBV10-3 with TRBJ2-2, with D possibly TRBD2 on 6 matching bases. Germline CDR1 reads ENHRY; CDR2 reads SYGVKD. The V and J ends lost 3 bases and 0 bases respectively, with 20 bases between them. The CDR3 is 19 residues long. In DNA form, the CDR3 reads TGTGCCATCAGTGACCCTGCGGGCTCCGGGACTTCGAACACCGGGGAGCTGTTTTTT. Its translation is CAISDPAGSGTSNTGELFF.

In this sample, this clonotype turned up a few times. The rearrangement joins TRBV6-2 or TRBV6-3 to TRBJ1-4; 8 bases line up with TRBD1. J was trimmed by 5 bases and V by 6 bases; bases with no gene match: 8. The germline gives CDR1 MNHEY, CDR2 SVGEGT. The CDR3 is 15 residues long. The CDR3 reads CASSPRTGRNEKLFF. CDR3 DNA sequence: TGTGCCAGCAGCCCGAGGACAGGGAGGAATGAAAAACTGTTTTTT.

The V call is TRBV4-2, the J call TRBJ2-1; 8 bases line up with TRBD2. CDR1 and CDR2 (germline): LGHNA, YNFKEQ. This CDR3 has 17 amino acids. Trimming at V came to 1 base and at J to 8 bases, leaving 13 bases not matched to a gene. CDR3 DNA: TGTGCCAGCAGCCAAGGGGCACCGCGGGGGGCCTCGGATGAGCAGTTCTTC. Encoded protein: CASSQGAPRGASDEQFF.

This clonotype appeared a few times. This sequence joins TRBV4-1 and TRBJ1-2; 9 nucleotides line up with TRBD1. CDR1 and CDR2 (germline): MGHRA, YSYEKL. The CDR3 is made up of 16 amino acids. The trim removed 4 bases at V and 4 bases at J, leaving 10 bases unmatched. The CDR3 DNA is TGCGCCAGCAGCCGGGACAGGGAGGCAGGAGGCTATGGCTACACCTTC. Its translation is CASSRDREAGGYGYTF.

The table lists this clonotype with many counts. The chain joins TRBV5-1 to TRBJ2-7; TRBD2 agrees at 14 bases. The CDR3 is 18 residues long. Germline lookup yields CDR1 SGHRS and CDR2 YFSETQ. J was trimmed by 2 bases and V by 3 bases; bases with no gene match: 10. The CDR3 reads CASSSEGTSGSFTYEQYF. DNA for the CDR3: TGCGCCAGCAGCTCCGAGGGGACTAGCGGGAGTTTCACCTACGAGCAGTACTTC. Full variable domain (missing parts from reference TRBV5-1 and TRBJ2-7): KAGVTQTPRYLIKTRGQQVTLSCSPISGHRSVSWYQQTPGQGLQFLFEYFSETQRNKGNFPGRFSGRQFSNSRSEMNVSTLELGDSALYLCASSSEGTSGSFTYEQYFGPGTRLTVT.

This clonotype was counted between two and nine times. The J gene is TRBJ2-5, the V gene TRBV29-1; the D gene is possibly TRBD1 (6 bases). CDR3 length equals 14 residues. The germline CDR1 and CDR2 sequences are SQVTM and ANQGSEA. Trimming took off 6 bases at V and 4 bases at J, with 18 bases between the two ends. CDR3 sequence reads: CSVDRGQTGETQYF. CDR3 nucleotide sequence: TGCAGCGTCGACCGCGGACAGACGGGAGAGACCCAGTACTTC.

Only a few counts were recorded for this clonotype. The chain has TRBV19 and TRBJ2-7; D is possibly TRBD2 (5 bases). Per the germline V gene, CDR1 is LNHDA and CDR2 is SQIVND (reference sequence). The CDR3 is 15 residues long. With 10 bases removed from V and 0 bases from J, the gap between germline ends came to 19 bases. In DNA form, the CDR3 reads TGTGCCACCTGTCGGCTAGCCCAACGCTCCTACGAGCAGTACTTC. It translates to CATCRLAQRSYEQYF. The whole variable domain, filled in from reference TRBV19 and TRBJ2-7, reads DGGITQSPKYLFRKEGQNVTLSCEQNLNHDAMYWYRQDPGQGLRLIYYSQIVNDFQKGDIAEGYSVSREKKESFPLTVTSAQKNPTAFYLCATCRLAQRSYEQYFGPGTRLTVT.

The chain employs TRBV20-1 and TRBJ2-5; 9 nucleotides line up with TRBD1. The germline V gene encodes CDR1 DFQATT and CDR2 SNEGSKA (reference sequence). V lost 5 bases and J lost 5; bases outside the gene matches: 6. This CDR3 region has 13 residues. As DNA, the CDR3 is TGCAGTGCTCGGGACAGGGTAACGGAGACCCAGTACTTC. Residues: CSARDRVTETQYF.

This clonotype was seen a handful of times. This chain links TRBV5-1 with TRBJ1-6; D unresolved. Trimming took off 1 base at V and 8 bases at J, with 10 bases between the two ends. Germline loops: CDR1 SGHRS, CDR2 YFSETQ. The CDR3 loop spans 14 amino acids. As DNA, the CDR3 is TGCGCCAGCAGCTTGTCCGGGTCGGATTCACCCCTCCACTTT. Translated, it gives CASSLSGSDSPLHF.

The chain combines TRBV7-9 with TRBJ1-1; possibly TRBD1 for D (6 bases). This CDR3 is built from 16 residues. Per the germline V gene, CDR1 is SEHNR and CDR2 is FQNEAQ (reference sequence). V lost 4 bases and J 5 bases, leaving 20 bases between the germline ends. This CDR3 is CASSSLGHRANTEAFF. Written as DNA, the CDR3 is TGTGCCAGCAGCTCTTTGGGGCACAGGGCAAATACTGAAGCTTTCTTT.

The sample holds a few counts of this clonotype. This chain connects TRBV12-3 or TRBV12-4 to TRBJ2-5; TRBD2 agrees at 9 bases. The CDR3 totals 16 residues. Trimming took 2 bases from V and 5 from J; bases not matched to a gene: 9. The CDR3: CASSLWGGGAVETQYF. The CDR3 DNA sequence: TGTGCCAGCAGTTTATGGGGCGGGGGGGCCGTGGAGACCCAGTACTTC.

This clonotype was seen a handful of times. This sequence joins TRBV19 and TRBJ2-7; 8 nucleotides match TRBD1. Germline CDR1 LNHDA, CDR2 SQIVND (reference sequence). The V and J ends lost 6 bases and 4 bases, in that order; junction bases with no gene match: 17. This CDR3 comprises 17 residues. The DNA for the CDR3 is TGTGCCAGTAGCCCCCACCGGGACAGGTTTAGAAGATACGAGCAGTACTTC. Encoded protein: CASSPHRDRFRRYEQYF.

This chain connects TRBV27 to TRBJ2-2; D assignment may be TRBD1 or TRBD2 (6 bases each). Trimming shortened V by 5 bases and J by 7 bases, and 20 bases separated the two germline ends. CDR1 and CDR2 (germline): MNHEY, SMNVEV (reference sequence). The CDR3 is 16 amino acids. The CDR3 bases are TGTGCCAGCAGTACCCCAGGAGGGGGGCCGAGCGGGGAGCTGTTTTTT. It specifies CASSTPGGGPSGELFF.

This clonotype was counted between two and nine times. The chain links TRBV13 to TRBJ1-3, with D maybe TRBD1 (5 bases). V shed 5 bases and J shed 1 base, with 12 bases lying between them. This CDR3 contains 15 residues. Germline V lookup: CDR1 PRHDT, CDR2 FYEKMQ (reference sequence). The CDR3 DNA reads as TGTGCCAGCAGCACCCGGGGGGTGTCTGGAAACACCATATATTTT. Amino acid sequence: CASSTRGVSGNTIYF.

This clonotype was recorded at least ten times. The chain combines TRBV12-3 or TRBV12-4 with TRBJ2-3; D might be TRBD2 (5 bases). Trimming stripped 2 bases from V and 4 bases from J, with 7 bases between. The length of the CDR3 is 13 residues. Written as DNA, the CDR3 is TGTGCCAGCAGTTTAACAGCGGCAGATACGCAGTATTTT. This codes for CASSLTAADTQYF.

This clonotype was detected only a few times. This chain uses TRBV12-3 or TRBV12-4 with TRBJ2-1; D is undetermined. The CDR3 contains 15 residues. The V gene lost 6 bases and the J gene lost 2 bases, with 14 bases spanning the gap. CDR3: CASSYLLEAYNEQFF. DNA of the CDR3: TGTGCCAGCAGCTACCTCCTCGAGGCCTACAATGAGCAGTTCTTC.

This clonotype turned up a few times. V and J are TRBV12-3 or TRBV12-4 and TRBJ2-3; no clear D gene. Deletions cut 5 bases from V and 2 bases from J, with 17 bases between. The CDR3 is 16 amino acids. CDR3: CASSPRSYIYTDTQYF. Written as DNA, the CDR3 is TGTGCCAGCAGTCCCCGCTCCTACATTTACACAGATACGCAGTATTTT.

The chain links TRBV18 to TRBJ1-2; D not resolved. The CDR3 length is 13 residues. CDR1 and CDR2 (germline): KGHSH, LQKENI. With 3 bases removed from V and 8 bases from J, the gap between germline ends came to 13 bases. The CDR3 DNA is TGTGCCAGCTCACCGTCTGGGGTAGGCGGCTACACCTTC. This sequence encodes CASSPSGVGGYTF.

This clonotype appeared a few times. The chain links TRBV7-2 to TRBJ2-1; 7 nucleotides agree with TRBD2. J was trimmed by 8 bases and V by 1 base; bases with no gene match: 8. Germline loops: CDR1 SGHTA, CDR2 FQGNSA. The CDR3 totals 15 residues. CDR3 DNA: TGTGCCAGCAGCTTAGAGGGTGCTAGCGGCCATGAGCAGTTCTTC. Its protein is CASSLEGASGHEQFF. The entire variable domain, with the rest obtained from reference TRBV7-2 and TRBJ2-1, is as follows: GAGVSQSPSNKVTEKGKDVELRCDPISGHTALYWYRQSLGQGLEFLIYFQGNSAPDKSGLPSDRFSAERTGGSVSTLTIQRTQQEDSAVYLCASSLEGASGHEQFFGPGTRLTVL.

This clonotype turned up a few times. The rearrangement uses TRBV12-3 or TRBV12-4 and TRBJ1-1, with TRBD1 as a possible D gene (5 bases). With 1 base removed from V and 11 bases from J, the gap between germline ends came to 26 bases. This CDR3 has 17 residues. The CDR3 region is CASSLGGAGTDPSYAFF. As DNA, the CDR3 is TGTGCCAGCAGTTTAGGGGGCGCCGGGACGGACCCATCCTACGCTTTCTTT.